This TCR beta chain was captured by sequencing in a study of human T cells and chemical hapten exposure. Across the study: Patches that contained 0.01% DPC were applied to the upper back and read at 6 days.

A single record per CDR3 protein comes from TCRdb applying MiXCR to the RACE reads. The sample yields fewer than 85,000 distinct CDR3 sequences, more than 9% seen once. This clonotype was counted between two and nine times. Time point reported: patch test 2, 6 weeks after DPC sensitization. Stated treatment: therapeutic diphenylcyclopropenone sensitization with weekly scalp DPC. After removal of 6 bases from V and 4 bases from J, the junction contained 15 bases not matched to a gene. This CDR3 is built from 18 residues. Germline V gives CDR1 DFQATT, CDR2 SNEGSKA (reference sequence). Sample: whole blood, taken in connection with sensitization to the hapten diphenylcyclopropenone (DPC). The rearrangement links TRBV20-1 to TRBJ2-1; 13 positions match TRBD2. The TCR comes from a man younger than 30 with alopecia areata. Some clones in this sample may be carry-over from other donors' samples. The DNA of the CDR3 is TGCAGTGCCCCCCGCCCCGGACTAGCGGGGGAGAAATACAATGAGCAGTTCTTC. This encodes CSAPRPGLAGEKYNEQFF.